This T cell receptor (beta chain) was captured in a study of blood T cells in healthy people across ages. With a J-beta primer mix and a sample-barcoded 5' primer, a second PCR ran roughly 7 to 11 cycles. TCRdb passed the 5' RACE reads through MiXCR, listing each CDR3 protein once. Here the sample spans about 940,000 distinct CDR3 sequences, about 48% being singletons. In the case of this clonotype: Its antigen remains unidentified.

V lost 0 bases and J lost 5; bases outside the gene matches: 3. This CDR3 is 15 amino acids long. Germline V lookup: CDR1 LGHNA, CDR2 YNFKEQ. Points from the study as a whole: Naive CD4+ cell counts and diversity both ran higher in long-lived than in aged donors. A strong correlation between TCR beta diversity and naive T cell percentage was seen. Per million T cells, TCR beta diversity dropped about linearly as age rose.

The receptor was isolated from a man between 25 and 39 years old in good health. The V gene is TRBV4-2, the J gene TRBJ2-5, with 10 bases matching TRBD1. The sample was blood. The CDR3 is CASSQETGGVETQYF. The DNA for the CDR3 is TGTGCCAGCAGCCAAGAGACAGGGGGCGTGGAGACCCAGTACTTC.